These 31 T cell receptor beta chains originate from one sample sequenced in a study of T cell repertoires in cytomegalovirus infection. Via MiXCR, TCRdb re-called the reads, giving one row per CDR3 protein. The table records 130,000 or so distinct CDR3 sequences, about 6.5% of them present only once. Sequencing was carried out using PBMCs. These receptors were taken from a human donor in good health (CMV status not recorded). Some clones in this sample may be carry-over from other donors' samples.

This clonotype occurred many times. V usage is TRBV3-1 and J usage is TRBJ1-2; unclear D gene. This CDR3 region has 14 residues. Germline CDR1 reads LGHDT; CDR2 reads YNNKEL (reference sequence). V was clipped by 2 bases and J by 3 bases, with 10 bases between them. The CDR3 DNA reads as TGTGCCAGCAGCCAATCTCTTCTTCACTATGGCTACACCTTC. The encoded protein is CASSQSLLHYGYTF.

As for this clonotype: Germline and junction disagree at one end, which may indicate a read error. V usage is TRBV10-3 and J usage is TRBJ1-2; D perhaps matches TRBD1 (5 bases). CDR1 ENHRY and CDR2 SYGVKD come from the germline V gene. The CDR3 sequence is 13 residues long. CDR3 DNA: TGTGTCATCAGTGGGAGGGGACGGGATGGCTACACCTTC. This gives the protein CVISGRGRDGYTF.

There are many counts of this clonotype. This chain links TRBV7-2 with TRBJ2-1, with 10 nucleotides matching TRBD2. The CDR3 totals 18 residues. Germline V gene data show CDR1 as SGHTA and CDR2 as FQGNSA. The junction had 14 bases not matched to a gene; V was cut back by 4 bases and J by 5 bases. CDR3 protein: CASSSHSGAGGSDNEQFF. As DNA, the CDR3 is TGTGCCAGCAGCTCACACTCAGGAGCGGGGGGGAGCGACAATGAGCAGTTCTTC.

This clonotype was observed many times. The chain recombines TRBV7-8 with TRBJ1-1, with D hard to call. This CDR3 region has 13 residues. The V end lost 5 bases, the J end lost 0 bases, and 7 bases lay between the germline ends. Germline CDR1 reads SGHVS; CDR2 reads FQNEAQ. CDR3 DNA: TGTGCCAGCAGCCCAAACATGAACACTGAAGCTTTCTTT. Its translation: CASSPNMNTEAFF.

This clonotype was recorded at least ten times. The CDR3 DNA is TGTGCCAGCAGCCCTTTGTACCAAGAGACCCAGTACTTC. It codes for CASSPLYQETQYF. The V gene is TRBV5-6, the J gene TRBJ2-5; unclear D gene. The V end was cut by 4 bases, the J end by 0 bases, with 7 bases between. CDR1 is SGHDT and CDR2 is YYEEEE in the germline V gene. The CDR3 sequence is 13 residues long.

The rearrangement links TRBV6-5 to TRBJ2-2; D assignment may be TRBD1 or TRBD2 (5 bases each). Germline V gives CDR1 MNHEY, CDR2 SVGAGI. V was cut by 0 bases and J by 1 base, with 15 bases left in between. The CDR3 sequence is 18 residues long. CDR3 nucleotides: TGTGCCAGCAGTTACTCCGCCGCCGGGGCCTTGAACACCGGGGAGCTGTTTTTT. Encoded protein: CASSYSAAGALNTGELFF.

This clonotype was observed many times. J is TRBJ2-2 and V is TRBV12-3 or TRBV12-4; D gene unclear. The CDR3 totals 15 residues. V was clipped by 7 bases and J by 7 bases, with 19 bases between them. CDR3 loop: CASTPGQPGSGELFF. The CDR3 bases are TGTGCCAGCACCCCGGGTCAGCCTGGTAGCGGGGAGCTGTTTTTT.

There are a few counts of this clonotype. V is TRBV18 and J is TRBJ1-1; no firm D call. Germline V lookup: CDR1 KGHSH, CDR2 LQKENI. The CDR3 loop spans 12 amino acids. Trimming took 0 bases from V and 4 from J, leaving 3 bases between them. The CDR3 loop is CASSPPGTEAFF. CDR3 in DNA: TGTGCCAGCTCACCACCGGGCACTGAAGCTTTCTTT. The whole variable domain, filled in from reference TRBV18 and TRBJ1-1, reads NAGVMQNPRHLVRRRGQEARLRCSPMKGHSHVYWYRQLPEEGLKFMVYLQKENIIDESGMPKERFSAEFPKEGPSILRIQQVVRGDSAAYFCASSPPGTEAFFGQGTRLTVV.

The CDR3 here is CASSGGQGAGEKLFF. DNA for the CDR3: TGTGCCAGCAGCGGAGGACAGGGGGCGGGAGAAAAACTGTTTTTT. This chain connects TRBV5-4 to TRBJ1-4, with 11 bases aligning to TRBD1. Per germline, CDR1 SGHNT and CDR2 YYREEE (reference sequence). With V trimmed by 4 bases and J by 8 bases, 7 bases remained unmatched. The CDR3 covers 15 residues.

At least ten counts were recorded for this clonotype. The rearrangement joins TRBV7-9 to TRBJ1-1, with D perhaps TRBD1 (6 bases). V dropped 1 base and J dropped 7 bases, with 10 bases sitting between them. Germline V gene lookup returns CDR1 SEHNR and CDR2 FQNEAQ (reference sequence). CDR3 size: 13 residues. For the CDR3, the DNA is TGTGCCAGCAGCTTAGAGACAGGCGGTGAAGCTTTCTTT. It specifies CASSLETGGEAFF.

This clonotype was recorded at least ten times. The CDR3, as DNA: TGCAGTGCTAACCGGGACAAGACTAACTATGGCTACACCTTC. It yields the protein CSANRDKTNYGYTF. This chain links TRBV20-1 with TRBJ1-2, with a possible D match to TRBD1 (6 bases). The CDR3 is 14 amino acids. V was pared by 4 bases and J by 0 bases, with 12 bases between. Germline CDR1 and CDR2: DFQATT and SNEGSKA (reference sequence).

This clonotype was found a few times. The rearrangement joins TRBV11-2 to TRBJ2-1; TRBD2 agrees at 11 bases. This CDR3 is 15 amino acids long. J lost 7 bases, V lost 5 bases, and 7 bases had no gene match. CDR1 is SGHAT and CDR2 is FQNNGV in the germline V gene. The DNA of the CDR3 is TGTGCCAGCAGCAATAGCGGGGGGGGTCTTAATGAGCAGTTCTTC. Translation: CASSNSGGGLNEQFF.

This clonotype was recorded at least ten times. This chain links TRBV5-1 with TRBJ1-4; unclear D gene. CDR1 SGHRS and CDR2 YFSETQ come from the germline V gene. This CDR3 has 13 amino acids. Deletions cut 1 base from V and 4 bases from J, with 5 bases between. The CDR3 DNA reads TGCGCCAGCAGCTTGAGGAGTAATGAAAAACTGTTTTTT. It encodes CASSLRSNEKLFF.

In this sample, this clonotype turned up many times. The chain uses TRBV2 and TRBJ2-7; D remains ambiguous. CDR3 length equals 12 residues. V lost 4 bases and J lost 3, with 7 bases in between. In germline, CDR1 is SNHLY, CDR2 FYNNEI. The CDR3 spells CASSGTGYEQYF. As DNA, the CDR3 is TGTGCCAGCAGTGGAACCGGCTACGAGCAGTACTTC. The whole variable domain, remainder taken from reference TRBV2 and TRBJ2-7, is EPEVTQTPSHQVTQMGQEVILRCVPISNHLYFYWYRQILGQKVEFLVSFYNNEISEKSEIFDDQFSVERPDGSNFTLKIRSTKLEDSAMYFCASSGTGYEQYFGPGTRLTVT.

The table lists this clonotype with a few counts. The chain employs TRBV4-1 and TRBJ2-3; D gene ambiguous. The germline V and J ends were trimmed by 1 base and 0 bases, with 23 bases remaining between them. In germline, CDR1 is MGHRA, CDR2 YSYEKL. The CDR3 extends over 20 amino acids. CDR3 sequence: CASSQVIIPRTTYSTDTQYF. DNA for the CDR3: TGCGCCAGCAGCCAAGTGATCATTCCGCGGACCACATATAGCACAGATACGCAGTATTTT.

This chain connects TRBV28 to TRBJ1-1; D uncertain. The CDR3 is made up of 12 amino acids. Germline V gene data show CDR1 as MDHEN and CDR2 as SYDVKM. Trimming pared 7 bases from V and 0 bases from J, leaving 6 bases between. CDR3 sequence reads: CASKVLNTEAFF. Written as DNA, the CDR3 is TGTGCCAGCAAGGTCTTGAACACTGAAGCTTTCTTT.

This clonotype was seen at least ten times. The CDR3: CASSFRGGREQYF. In DNA, the CDR3 is TGTGCCAGCAGCTTCCGCGGGGGGCGGGAGCAGTACTTC. The chain joins TRBV7-8 to TRBJ2-7, with 8 bases identical to TRBD2. The germline V gene has CDR1 SGHVS and CDR2 FQNEAQ. The ends lost 3 bases at V and 7 bases at J; junction bases unmatched: 5. This CDR3 is built from 13 residues.

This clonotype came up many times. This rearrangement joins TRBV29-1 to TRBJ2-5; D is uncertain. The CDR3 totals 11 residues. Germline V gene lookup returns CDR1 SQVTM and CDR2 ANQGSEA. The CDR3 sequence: CSPWVVETQYF. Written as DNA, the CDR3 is TGCTCCCCCTGGGTCGTGGAGACCCAGTACTTC.

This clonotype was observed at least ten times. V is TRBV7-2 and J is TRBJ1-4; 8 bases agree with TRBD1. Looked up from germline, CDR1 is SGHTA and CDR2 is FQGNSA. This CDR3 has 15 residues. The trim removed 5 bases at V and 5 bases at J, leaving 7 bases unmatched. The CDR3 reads CASSERTGRNEKLFF. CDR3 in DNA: TGTGCCAGCAGCGAACGGACAGGGAGAAATGAAAAACTGTTTTTT.

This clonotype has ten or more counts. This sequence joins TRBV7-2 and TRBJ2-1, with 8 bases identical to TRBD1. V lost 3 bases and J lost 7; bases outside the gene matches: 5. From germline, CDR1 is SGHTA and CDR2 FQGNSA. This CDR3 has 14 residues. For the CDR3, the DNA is TGTGCCAGCAGCTTCGACAGGGGAACGAATGAGCAGTTCTTC. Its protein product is CASSFDRGTNEQFF.

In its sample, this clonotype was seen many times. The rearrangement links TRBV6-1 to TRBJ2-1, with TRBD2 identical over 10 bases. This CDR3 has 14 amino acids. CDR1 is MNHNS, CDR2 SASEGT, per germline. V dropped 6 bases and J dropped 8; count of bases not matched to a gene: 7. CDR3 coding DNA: TGTGCCAGCAGGGAGCGGGGGGGATCGGATGAGCAGTTCTTC. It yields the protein CASRERGGSDEQFF.

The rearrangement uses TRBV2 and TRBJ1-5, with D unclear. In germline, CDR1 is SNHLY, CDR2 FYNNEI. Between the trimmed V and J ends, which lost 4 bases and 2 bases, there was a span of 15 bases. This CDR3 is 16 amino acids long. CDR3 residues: CASSGLGGWGNQPQHF. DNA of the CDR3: TGTGCCAGCAGTGGTTTGGGTGGCTGGGGCAATCAGCCCCAGCATTTT.

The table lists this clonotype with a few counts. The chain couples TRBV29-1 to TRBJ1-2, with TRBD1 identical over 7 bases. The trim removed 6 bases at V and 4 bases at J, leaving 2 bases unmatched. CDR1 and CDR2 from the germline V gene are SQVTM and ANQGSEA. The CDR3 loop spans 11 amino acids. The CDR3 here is CSVGQRYGYTF. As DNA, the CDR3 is TGCAGCGTGGGACAGCGCTATGGCTACACCTTC.

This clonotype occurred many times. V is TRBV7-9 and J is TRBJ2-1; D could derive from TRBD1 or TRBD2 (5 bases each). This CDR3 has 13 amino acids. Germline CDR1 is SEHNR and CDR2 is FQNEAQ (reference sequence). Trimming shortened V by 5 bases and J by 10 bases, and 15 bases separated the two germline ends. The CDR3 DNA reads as TGTGCCAGCAGCCCGGGGCTCAGAGGAGAGCAGTTCTTC. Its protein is CASSPGLRGEQFF.

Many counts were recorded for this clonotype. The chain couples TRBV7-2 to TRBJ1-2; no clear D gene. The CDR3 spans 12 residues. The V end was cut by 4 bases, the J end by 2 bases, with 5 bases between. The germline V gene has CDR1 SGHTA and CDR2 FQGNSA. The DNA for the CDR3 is TGTGCCAGCAGCTCCGACAACTATGGCTACACCTTC. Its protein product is CASSSDNYGYTF. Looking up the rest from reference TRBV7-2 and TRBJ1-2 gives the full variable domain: GAGVSQSPSNKVTEKGKDVELRCDPISGHTALYWYRQSLGQGLEFLIYFQGNSAPDKSGLPSDRFSAERTGGSVSTLTIQRTQQEDSAVYLCASSSDNYGYTFGSGTRLTVV.

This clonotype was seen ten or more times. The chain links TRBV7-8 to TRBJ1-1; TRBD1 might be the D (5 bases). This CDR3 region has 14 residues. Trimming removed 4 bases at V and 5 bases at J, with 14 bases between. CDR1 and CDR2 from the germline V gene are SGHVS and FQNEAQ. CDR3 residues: CASSSPGRLTEAFF. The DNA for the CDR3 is TGTGCCAGCAGCTCCCCAGGGAGATTGACTGAAGCTTTCTTT.

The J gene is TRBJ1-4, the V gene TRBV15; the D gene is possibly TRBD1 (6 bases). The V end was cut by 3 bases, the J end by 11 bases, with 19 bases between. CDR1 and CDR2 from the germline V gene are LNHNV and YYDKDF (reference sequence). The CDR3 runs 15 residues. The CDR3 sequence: CATSREARGDWKLFF. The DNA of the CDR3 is TGTGCCACCAGCAGGGAGGCGAGGGGGGATTGGAAACTGTTTTTT.

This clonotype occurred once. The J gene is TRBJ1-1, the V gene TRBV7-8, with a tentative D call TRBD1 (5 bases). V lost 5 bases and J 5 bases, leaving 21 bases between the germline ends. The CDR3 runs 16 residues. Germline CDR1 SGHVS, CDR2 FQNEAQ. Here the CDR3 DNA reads TGTGCCAGCAGCATAGTCGACGATGGAGGGGTAACTGAAGCTTTCTTT. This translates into CASSIVDDGGVTEAFF.

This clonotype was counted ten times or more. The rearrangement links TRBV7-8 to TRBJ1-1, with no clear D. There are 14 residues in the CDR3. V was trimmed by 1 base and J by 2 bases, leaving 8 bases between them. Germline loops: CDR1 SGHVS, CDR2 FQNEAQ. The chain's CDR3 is CASSLVGGNTEAFF. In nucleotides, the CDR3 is TGTGCCAGCAGCTTAGTCGGAGGAAACACTGAAGCTTTCTTT.

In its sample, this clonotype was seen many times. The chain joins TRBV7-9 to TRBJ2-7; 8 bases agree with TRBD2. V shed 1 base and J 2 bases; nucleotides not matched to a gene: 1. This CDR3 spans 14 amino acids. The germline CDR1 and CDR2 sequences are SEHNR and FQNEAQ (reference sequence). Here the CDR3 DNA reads TGTGCCAGCAGCTTAGACGGGGGGGCCTACGAGCAGTACTTC. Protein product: CASSLDGGAYEQYF.

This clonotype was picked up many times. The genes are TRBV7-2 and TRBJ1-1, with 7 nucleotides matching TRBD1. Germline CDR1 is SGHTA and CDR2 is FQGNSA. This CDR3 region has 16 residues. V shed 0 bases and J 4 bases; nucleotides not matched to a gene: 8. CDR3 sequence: CASSLALNRGPTEAFF. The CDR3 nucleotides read TGTGCCAGCAGCTTAGCGCTAAATAGGGGGCCCACTGAAGCTTTCTTT.